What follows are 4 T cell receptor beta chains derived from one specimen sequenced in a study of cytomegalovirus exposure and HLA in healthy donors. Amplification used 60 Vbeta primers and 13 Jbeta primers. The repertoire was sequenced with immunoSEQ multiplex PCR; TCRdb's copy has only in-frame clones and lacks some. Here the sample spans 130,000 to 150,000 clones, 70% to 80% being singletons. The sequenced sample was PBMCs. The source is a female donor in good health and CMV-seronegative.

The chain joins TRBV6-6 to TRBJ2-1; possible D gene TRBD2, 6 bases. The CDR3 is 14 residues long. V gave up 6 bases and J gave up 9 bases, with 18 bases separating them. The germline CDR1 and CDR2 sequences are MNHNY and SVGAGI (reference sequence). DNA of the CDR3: TGTGCCAGCAGCCAAACACGGGGGAACGGTGAGCAGTTCTTC. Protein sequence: CASSQTRGNGEQFF.

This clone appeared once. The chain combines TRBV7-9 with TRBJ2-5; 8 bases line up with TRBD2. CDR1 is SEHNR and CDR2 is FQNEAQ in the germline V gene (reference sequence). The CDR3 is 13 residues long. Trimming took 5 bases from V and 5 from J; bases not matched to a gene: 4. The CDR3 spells CASSPAGEETQYF. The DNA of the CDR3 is TGTGCCAGCAGCCCAGCGGGGGAGGAGACCCAGTACTTC.

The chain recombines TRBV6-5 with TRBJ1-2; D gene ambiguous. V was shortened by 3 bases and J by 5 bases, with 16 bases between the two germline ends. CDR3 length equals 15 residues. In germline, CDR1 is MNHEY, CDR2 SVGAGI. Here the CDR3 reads CASSYYKGAMYGYTF. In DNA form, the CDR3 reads TGTGCCAGCAGTTATTACAAGGGAGCCATGTATGGCTACACCTTC.

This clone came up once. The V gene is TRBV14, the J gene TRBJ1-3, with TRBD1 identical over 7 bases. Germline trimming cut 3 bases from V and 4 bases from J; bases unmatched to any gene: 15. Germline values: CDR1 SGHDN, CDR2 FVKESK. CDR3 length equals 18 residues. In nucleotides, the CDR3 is TGTGCCAGCAGCCACACCCGGACAGGCGCCCTCCGGGGAAACACCATATATTTT. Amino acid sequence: CASSHTRTGALRGNTIYF.